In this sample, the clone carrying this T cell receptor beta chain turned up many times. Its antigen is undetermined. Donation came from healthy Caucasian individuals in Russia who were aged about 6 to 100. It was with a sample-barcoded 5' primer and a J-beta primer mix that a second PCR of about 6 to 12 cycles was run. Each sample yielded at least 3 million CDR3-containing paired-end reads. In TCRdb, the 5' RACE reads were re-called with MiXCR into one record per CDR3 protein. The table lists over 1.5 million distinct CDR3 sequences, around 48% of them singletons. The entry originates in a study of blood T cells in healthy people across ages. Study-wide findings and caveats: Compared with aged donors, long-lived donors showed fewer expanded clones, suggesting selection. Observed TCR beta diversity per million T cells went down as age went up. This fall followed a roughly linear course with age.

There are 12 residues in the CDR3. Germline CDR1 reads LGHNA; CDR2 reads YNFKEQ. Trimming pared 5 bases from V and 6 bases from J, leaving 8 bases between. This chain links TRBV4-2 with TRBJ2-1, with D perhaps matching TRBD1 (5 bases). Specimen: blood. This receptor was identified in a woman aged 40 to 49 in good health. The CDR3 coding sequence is TGTGCCAGCAGCAGGGGAAGCAATGAGCAGTTCTTC. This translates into CASSRGSNEQFF.